The sequence of this T cell receptor (beta chain) was determined in a study of cytomegalovirus exposure and HLA in healthy donors. For the study at large: Around 86 million unique TCRs, all from HLA-typed donors, were included in an early release of the data. General study findings and limits: A later analysis found that most CMV-associated TCR beta chains appeared HLA-restricted.

Notes on this clone: Antigen unknown.

Primers: 60 Vbeta forward and 13 Jbeta reverse. In the authors' workflow: Unique TCR beta chains totaled some 78 million in a later count, with approximately 11 million of them shared. The data were produced by immunoSEQ multiplex PCR, yet TCRdb's version contains in-frame clones alone and is incomplete. D and trimming come from the DNA, and the V and J calls and clone size come from that table. In the table there are 300,000 or so clones, about 83% of which are singletons. The CDR3 contains 15 residues. CDR1 is SGHRS, CDR2 YFSETQ, per germline. After removal of 3 bases from V and 2 bases from J, the junction contained 7 bases not matched to a gene. Healthy donors of bone marrow made up the group.

This chain connects TRBV5-1 to TRBJ2-7, with 8 bases identical to TRBD1. Sequenced input: PBMCs. The TCR originated in a woman between 40 and 50 years old in good health and CMV-seropositive. CDR3 DNA: TGCGCCAGCAGCTGGGCGGACAGGGCCCCCTACGAGCAGTACTTC. Translated, it gives CASSWADRAPYEQYF.